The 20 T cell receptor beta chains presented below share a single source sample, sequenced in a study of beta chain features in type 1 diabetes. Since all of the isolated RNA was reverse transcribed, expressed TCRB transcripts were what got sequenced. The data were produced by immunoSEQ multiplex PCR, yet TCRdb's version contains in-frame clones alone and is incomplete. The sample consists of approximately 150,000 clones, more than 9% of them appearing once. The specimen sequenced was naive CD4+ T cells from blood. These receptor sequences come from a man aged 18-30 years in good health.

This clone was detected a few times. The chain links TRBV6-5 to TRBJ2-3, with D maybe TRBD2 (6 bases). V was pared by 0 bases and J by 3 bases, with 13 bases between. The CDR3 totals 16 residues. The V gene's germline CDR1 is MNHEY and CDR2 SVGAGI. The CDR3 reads CASSYSRGYGTDTQYF. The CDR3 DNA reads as TGTGCCAGCAGTTACTCGCGGGGCTATGGGACAGATACGCAGTATTTT.

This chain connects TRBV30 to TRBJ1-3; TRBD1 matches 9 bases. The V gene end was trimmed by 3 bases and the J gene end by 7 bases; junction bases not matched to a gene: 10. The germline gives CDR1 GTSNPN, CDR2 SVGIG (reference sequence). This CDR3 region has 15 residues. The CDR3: CAWRGTGTTPNTIYF. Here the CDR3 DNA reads TGTGCCTGGAGGGGGACAGGGACTACCCCGAACACCATATATTTT.

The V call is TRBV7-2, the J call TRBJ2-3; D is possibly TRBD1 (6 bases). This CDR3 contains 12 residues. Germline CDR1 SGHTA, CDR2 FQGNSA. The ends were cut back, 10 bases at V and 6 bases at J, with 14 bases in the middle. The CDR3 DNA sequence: TGTGCCACAGGACAGTATCTGGATACGCAGTATTTT. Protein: CATGQYLDTQYF.

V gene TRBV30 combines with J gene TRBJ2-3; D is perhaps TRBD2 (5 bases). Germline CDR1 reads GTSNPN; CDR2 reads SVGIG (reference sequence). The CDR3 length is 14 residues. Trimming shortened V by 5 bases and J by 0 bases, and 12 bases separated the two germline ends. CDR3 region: CAWGRLQSTDTQYF. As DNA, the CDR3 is TGTGCCTGGGGTAGACTACAAAGCACAGATACGCAGTATTTT. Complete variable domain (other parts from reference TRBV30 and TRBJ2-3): SQTIHQWPATLVQPVGSPLSLECTVEGTSNPNLYWYRQAAGRGLQLLFYSVGIGQISSEVPQNLSASRPQDRQFILSSKKLLLSDSGFYLCAWGRLQSTDTQYFGPGTRLTVL.

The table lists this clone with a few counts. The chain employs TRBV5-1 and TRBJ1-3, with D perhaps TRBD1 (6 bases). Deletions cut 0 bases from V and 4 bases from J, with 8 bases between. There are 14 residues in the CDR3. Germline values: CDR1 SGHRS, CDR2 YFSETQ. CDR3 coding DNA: TGCGCCAGCAGCTTGGAAGGGACAGGAAACACCATATATTTT. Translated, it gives CASSLEGTGNTIYF.

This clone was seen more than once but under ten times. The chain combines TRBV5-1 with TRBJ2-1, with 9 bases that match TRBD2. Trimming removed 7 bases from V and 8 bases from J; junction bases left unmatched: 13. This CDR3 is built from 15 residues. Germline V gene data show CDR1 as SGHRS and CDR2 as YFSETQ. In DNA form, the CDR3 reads TGCGCCAGCCAACCAGCGGGACTAGCCGCCGATGAGCAGTTCTTC. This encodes CASQPAGLAADEQFF. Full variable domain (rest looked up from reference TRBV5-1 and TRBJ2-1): KAGVTQTPRYLIKTRGQQVTLSCSPISGHRSVSWYQQTPGQGLQFLFEYFSETQRNKGNFPGRFSGRQFSNSRSEMNVSTLELGDSALYLCASQPAGLAADEQFFGPGTRLTVL.

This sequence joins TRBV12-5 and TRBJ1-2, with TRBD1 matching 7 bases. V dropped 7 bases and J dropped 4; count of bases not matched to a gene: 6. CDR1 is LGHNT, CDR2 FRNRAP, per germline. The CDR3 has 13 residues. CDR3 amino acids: CASALGQLYGYTF. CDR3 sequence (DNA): TGTGCTAGTGCTCTGGGACAGCTCTATGGCTACACCTTC.

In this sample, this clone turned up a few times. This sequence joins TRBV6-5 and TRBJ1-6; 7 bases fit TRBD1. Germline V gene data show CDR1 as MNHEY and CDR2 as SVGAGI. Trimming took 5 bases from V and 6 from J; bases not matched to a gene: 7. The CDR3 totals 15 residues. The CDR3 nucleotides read TGTGCCAGCAGTACTGACAGGGTTTCTAATTCACCCCTCCACTTT. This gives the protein CASSTDRVSNSPLHF.

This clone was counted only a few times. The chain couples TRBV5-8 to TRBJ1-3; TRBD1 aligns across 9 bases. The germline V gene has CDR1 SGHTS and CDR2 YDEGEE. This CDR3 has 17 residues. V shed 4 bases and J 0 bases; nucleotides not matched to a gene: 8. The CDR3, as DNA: TGTGCCAGCAGCGCAAAACAGGGGGCGAACTCTGGAAACACCATATATTTT. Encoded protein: CASSAKQGANSGNTIYF.

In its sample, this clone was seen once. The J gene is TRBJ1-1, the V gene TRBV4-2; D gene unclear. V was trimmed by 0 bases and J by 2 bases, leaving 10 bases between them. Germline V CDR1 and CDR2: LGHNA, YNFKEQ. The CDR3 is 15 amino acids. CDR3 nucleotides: TGTGCCAGCAGCCAAGACTCCCAGGTTAACACTGAAGCTTTCTTT. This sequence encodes CASSQDSQVNTEAFF.

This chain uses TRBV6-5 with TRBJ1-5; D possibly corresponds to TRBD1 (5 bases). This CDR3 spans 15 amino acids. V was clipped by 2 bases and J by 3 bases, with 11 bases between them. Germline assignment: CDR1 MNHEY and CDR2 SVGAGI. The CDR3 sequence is CASSYANRPNQPQHF. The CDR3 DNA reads TGTGCCAGCAGTTACGCCAACAGGCCCAATCAGCCCCAGCATTTT.

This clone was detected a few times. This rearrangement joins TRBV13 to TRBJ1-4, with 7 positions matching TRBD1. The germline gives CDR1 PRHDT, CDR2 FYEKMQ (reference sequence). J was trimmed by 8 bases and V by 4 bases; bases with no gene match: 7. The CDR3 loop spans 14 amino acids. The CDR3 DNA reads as TGTGCCAGCAGCTGGGGACAGAGGGGAGAAAAACTGTTTTTT. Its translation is CASSWGQRGEKLFF.

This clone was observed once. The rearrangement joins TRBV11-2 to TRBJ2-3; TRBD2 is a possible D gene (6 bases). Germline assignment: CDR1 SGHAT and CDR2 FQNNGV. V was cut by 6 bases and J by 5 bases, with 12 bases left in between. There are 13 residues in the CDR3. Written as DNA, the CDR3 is TGTGCCAGCAGTCTAAACGGGGGAGATACGCAGTATTTT. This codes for CASSLNGGDTQYF.

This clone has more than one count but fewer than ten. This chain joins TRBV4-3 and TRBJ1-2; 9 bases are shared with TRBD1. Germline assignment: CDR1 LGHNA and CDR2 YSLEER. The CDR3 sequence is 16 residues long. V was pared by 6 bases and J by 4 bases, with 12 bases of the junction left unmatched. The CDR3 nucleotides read TGCGCCAGCAGACTCGAACCGGGACAGGGAGTCTATGGCTACACCTTC. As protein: CASRLEPGQGVYGYTF.

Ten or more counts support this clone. CDR3 DNA: TGTGCCCACGGGACAGGGAGCGCAGATACGCAGTATTTT. Translation: CAHGTGSADTQYF. This rearrangement joins TRBV30 to TRBJ2-3; 9 positions agree with TRBD1. CDR1 is GTSNPN and CDR2 is SVGIG in the germline V gene (reference sequence). Trimming cost V 8 bases and J 4 bases; bases outside gene matches: 7. This CDR3 is 13 amino acids long.

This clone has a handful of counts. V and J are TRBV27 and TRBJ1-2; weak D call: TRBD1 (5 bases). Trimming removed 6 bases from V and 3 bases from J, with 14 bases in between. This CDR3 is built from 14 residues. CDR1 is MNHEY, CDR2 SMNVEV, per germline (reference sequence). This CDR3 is CASRPDSSHYGYTF. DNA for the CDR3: TGTGCCAGCAGACCCGACAGCAGCCACTATGGCTACACCTTC.

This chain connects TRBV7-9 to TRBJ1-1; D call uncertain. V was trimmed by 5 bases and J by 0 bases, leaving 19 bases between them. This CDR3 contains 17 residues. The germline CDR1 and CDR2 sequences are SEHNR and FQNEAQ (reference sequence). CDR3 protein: CASSPKTGRSMNTEAFF. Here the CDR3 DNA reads TGTGCCAGCAGCCCCAAGACGGGAAGGAGCATGAACACTGAAGCTTTCTTT.

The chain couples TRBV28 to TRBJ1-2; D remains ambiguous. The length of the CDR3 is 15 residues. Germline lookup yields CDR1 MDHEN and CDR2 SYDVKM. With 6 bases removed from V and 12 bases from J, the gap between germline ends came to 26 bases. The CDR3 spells CASSYLGYTSHNNTF. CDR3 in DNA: TGTGCCAGCAGCTATTTGGGCTACACGTCCCATAACAACACCTTC.

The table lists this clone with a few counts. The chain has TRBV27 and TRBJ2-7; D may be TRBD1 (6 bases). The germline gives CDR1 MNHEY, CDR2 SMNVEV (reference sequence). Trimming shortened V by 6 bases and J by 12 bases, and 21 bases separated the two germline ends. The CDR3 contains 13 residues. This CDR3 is CASSPDRTARGYF. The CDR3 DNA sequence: TGTGCCAGCAGCCCCGATCGGACAGCAAGGGGGTACTTC.

The CDR3 reads CASSFHITSGSFPEQFF. The CDR3 DNA sequence: TGTGCCAGCAGTTTCCACATAACTAGCGGCTCTTTTCCTGAGCAGTTCTTC. This chain links TRBV27 with TRBJ2-1; 8 bases fit TRBD2. Per the germline V gene, CDR1 is MNHEY and CDR2 is SMNVEV (reference sequence). The CDR3 is made up of 17 amino acids. Trimming removed 3 bases from V and 9 bases from J; junction bases left unmatched: 16.